Presented here are 8 T cell receptor beta chains from one specimen sequenced in a study of CD8 T cells in Susac syndrome. Roughly 0.45 to 1 ug RNA was reverse transcribed with random hexamers. TCRdb recomputed calls from the immunoSEQ multiplex PCR reads with MiXCR, one row per CDR3 protein. This repertoire shows fewer than 200,000 distinct CDR3 sequences, 91% found once; its top ten account for about 0.09%. The sequencing sample was made of CD4+ T cells from PBMCs. Receptors were obtained from a human donor with Susac syndrome.

The chain recombines TRBV12-3 or TRBV12-4 with TRBJ2-1; D may be TRBD1 or TRBD2 (5 bases each). This CDR3 is 14 amino acids long. Trimming removed 6 bases at V and 7 bases at J, with 16 bases between. CDR3 DNA: TGTGCCAGCAGGGGACCCTTACGACGGAATGAGCAGTTCTTC. Its protein product is CASRGPLRRNEQFF.

CDR3 residues: CASSQDLYSGTGIIEKLFF. CDR3 DNA: TGTGCCAGCAGCCAAGATTTATATTCGGGGACAGGGATTATTGAAAAACTGTTTTTT. This chain uses TRBV3-1 with TRBJ1-4; 9 bases line up with TRBD1. The germline V gene has CDR1 LGHDT and CDR2 YNNKEL (reference sequence). The length of the CDR3 is 19 residues. V was pared by 0 bases and J by 7 bases, with 15 bases of the junction left unmatched.

A single count supports this clonotype. The rearrangement links TRBV4-2 to TRBJ2-5; no clear D. The CDR3 sequence is 14 residues long. Germline-derived CDR1 and CDR2 are LGHNA and YNFKEQ. Trimming took off 6 bases at V and 2 bases at J, with 13 bases between the two ends. The CDR3 coding sequence is TGTGCCAGCAGTCTAGGGTCGGAACAAGAGACCCAGTACTTC. It yields the protein CASSLGSEQETQYF.

This sequence joins TRBV29-1 and TRBJ1-2; maybe TRBD1 (5 bases). CDR1 and CDR2 from the germline V gene are SQVTM and ANQGSEA. V shed 6 bases and J shed 3 bases, with 11 bases lying between them. The CDR3 length is 12 residues. In DNA form, the CDR3 reads TGCAGCGTGTCGGGGGTGGACTATGGCTACACCTTC. Translated, it gives CSVSGVDYGYTF.

This rearrangement joins TRBV5-4 to TRBJ2-3, with 7 bases that match TRBD1. Looked up from germline, CDR1 is SGHNT and CDR2 is YYREEE (reference sequence). The V and J ends lost 3 bases and 2 bases, in that order; junction bases with no gene match: 6. The CDR3 is 15 residues long. DNA of the CDR3: TGTGCCAGCAGCTCAGGGGACAGCAACACAGATACGCAGTATTTT. Translated, it gives CASSSGDSNTDTQYF.

This rearrangement joins TRBV6-1 to TRBJ2-7, with 14 bases lining up with TRBD2. Germline V CDR1 and CDR2: MNHNS, SASEGT. The CDR3 totals 16 residues. V dropped 6 bases and J dropped 2; count of bases not matched to a gene: 6. The CDR3 here is CASRGTSGGTTYEQYF. The CDR3, as DNA: TGTGCCAGCAGAGGGACTAGCGGGGGAACAACCTACGAGCAGTACTTC.

This sequence joins TRBV27 and TRBJ1-6; D gene uncertain. In germline, CDR1 is MNHEY, CDR2 SMNVEV (reference sequence). The CDR3 totals 15 residues. V was cut by 4 bases and J by 9 bases, with 16 bases left in between. In DNA form, the CDR3 reads TGTGCCAGCAGTTATGTAAGTGTGGACGGTTCACCCCTCCACTTT. As protein: CASSYVSVDGSPLHF.

This rearrangement joins TRBV30 to TRBJ2-1, with unresolved D. Germline V lookup: CDR1 GTSNPN, CDR2 SVGIG (reference sequence). Trimming removed 3 bases from V and 0 bases from J, with 6 bases in between. The CDR3 totals 13 residues. The CDR3 here is CAWSRSSYNEQFF. The CDR3 bases are TGTGCCTGGAGCCGGAGCTCCTACAATGAGCAGTTCTTC. Combining the CDR3 with reference TRBV30 and TRBJ2-1 gives the whole variable domain SQTIHQWPATLVQPVGSPLSLECTVEGTSNPNLYWYRQAAGRGLQLLFYSVGIGQISSEVPQNLSASRPQDRQFILSSKKLLLSDSGFYLCAWSRSSYNEQFFGPGTRLTVL.